This T cell receptor beta chain derives from a study of blood T cell repertoires in COVID-19. Clones were read by immunoSEQ multiplex PCR, and TCRdb kept only the in-frame ones, dropping some. The sample comprises about 140,000 clones, roughly four fifths of which are singletons, and approximately 1.6% rests with the top ten. The source is a young woman who had been exposed to COVID-19. The sample consisted of PBMCs or T cells enriched from blood (not recorded which).

The CDR3 reads CAWSTGLGTGNGYTF. The CDR3 DNA reads TGTGCCTGGAGTACGGGGTTGGGGACAGGGAATGGCTACACCTTC. The chain uses TRBV30 and TRBJ1-2, with TRBD1 matching 9 bases. The V gene end was trimmed by 2 bases and the J gene end by 6 bases; junction bases not matched to a gene: 10. The germline gives CDR1 GTSNPN, CDR2 SVGIG (reference sequence). The CDR3 consists of 15 residues.